The source of this T cell receptor beta chain is a study of blood T cell repertoires in COVID-19. On the study more broadly: The United States, Italy and Spain provided the acute and convalescent COVID-19 samples. The cDNA or gDNA used as material had been derived from T cells, B-cell-depleted T cells, or PBMCs.

The CDR3 is 13 residues long. Germline assignment: CDR1 MDHEN and CDR2 SYDVKM. The ends lost 10 bases at V and 6 bases at J; junction bases unmatched: 7. Authors' analysis steps: Quantification of nucleated cells was approximated via reference gene primer amplification. Data came from immunoSEQ multiplex PCR; TCRdb stores just in-frame clones and leaves some out. V and J calls and clone size come straight from that table; D and trimming were deduced from the DNA. The sample lists 100,000 to 150,000 clones; over 70% were seen once. Sequencing used peripheral blood. This sequence joins TRBV28 and TRBJ1-2; 11 bases are shared with TRBD1. The TCR sequence derives from a man between 65 and 85 years old with acute or convalescent COVID-19. CDR3 nucleotide sequence: TGTGCCACCTACCGGACAGGGGGCGATGGCTACACCTTC. Translating it yields CATYRTGGDGYTF.